This T cell receptor beta chain is from a study of control samples from healthy donors and cancer patients. TCRdb's copy holds only in-frame clones and misses some; the assay was immunoSEQ multiplex PCR. The data show some 80,000 clones, around 92% seen once. Per germline, CDR1 SGHNT and CDR2 YYREEE (reference sequence). Trimming stripped 0 bases from V and 9 bases from J, with 13 bases between. This CDR3 spans 15 amino acids. Sequenced sample: blood. V and J are TRBV5-4 and TRBJ1-6, with D maybe TRBD1 (6 bases). The receptor was isolated from a middle-aged man in good health. The DNA of the CDR3 is TGTGCCAGCAGCTTGGGCAAGGGGGTACGTTCACCCCTCCACTTT. Amino acids: CASSLGKGVRSPLHF.